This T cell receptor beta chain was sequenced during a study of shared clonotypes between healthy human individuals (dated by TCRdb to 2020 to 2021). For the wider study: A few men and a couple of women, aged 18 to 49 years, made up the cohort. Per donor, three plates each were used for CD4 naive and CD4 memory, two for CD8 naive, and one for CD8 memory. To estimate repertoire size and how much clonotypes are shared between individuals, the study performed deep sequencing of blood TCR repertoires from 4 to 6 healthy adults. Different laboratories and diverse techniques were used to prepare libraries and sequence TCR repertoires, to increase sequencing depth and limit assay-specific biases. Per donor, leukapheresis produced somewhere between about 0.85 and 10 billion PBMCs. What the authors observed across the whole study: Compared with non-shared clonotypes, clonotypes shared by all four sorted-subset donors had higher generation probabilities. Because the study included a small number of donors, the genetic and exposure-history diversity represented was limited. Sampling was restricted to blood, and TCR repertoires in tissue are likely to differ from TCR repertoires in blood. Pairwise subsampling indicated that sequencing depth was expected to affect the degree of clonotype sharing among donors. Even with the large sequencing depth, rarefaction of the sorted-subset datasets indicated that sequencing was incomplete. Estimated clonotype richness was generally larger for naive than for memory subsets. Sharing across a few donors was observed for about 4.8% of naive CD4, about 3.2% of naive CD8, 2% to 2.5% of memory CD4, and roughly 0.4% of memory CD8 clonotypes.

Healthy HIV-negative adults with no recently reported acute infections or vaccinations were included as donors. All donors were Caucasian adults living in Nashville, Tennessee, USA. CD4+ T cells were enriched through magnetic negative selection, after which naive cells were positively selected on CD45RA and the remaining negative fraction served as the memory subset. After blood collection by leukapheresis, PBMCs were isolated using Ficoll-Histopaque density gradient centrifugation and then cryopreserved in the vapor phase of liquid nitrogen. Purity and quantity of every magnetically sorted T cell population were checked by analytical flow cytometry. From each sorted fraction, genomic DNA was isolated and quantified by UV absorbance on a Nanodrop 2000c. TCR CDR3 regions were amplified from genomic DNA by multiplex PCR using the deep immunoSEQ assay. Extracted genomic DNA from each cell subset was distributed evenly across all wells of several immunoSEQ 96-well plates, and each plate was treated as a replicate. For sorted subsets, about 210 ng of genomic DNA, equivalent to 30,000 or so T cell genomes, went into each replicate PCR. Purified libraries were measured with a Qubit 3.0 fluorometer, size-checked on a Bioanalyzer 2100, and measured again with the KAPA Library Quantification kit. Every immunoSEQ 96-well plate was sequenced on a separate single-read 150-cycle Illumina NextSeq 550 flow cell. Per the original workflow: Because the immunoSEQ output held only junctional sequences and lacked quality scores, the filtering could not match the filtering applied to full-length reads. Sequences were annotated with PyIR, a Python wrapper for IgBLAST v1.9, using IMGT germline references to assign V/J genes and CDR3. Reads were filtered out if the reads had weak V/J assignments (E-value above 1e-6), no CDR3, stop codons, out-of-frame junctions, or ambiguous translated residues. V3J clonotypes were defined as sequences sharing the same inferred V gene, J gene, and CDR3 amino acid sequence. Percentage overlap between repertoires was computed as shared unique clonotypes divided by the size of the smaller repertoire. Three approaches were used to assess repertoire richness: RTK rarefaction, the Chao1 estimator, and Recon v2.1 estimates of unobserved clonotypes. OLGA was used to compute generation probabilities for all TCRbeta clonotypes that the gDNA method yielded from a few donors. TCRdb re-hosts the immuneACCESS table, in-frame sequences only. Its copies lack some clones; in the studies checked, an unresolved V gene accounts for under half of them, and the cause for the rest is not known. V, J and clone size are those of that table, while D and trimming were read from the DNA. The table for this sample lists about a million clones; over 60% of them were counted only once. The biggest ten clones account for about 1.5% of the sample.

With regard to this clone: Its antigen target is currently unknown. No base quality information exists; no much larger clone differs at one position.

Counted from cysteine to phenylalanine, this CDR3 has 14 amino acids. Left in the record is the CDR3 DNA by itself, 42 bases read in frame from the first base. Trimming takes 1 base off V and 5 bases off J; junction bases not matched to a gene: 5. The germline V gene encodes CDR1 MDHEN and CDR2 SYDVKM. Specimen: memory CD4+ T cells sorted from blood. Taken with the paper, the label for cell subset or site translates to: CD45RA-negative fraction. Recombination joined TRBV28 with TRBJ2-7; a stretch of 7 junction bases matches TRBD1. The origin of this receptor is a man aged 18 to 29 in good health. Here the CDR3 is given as CASSLLTGTHEQYF. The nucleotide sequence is TGTGCCAGCAGTTTATTGACAGGGACCCACGAGCAGTACTTC.